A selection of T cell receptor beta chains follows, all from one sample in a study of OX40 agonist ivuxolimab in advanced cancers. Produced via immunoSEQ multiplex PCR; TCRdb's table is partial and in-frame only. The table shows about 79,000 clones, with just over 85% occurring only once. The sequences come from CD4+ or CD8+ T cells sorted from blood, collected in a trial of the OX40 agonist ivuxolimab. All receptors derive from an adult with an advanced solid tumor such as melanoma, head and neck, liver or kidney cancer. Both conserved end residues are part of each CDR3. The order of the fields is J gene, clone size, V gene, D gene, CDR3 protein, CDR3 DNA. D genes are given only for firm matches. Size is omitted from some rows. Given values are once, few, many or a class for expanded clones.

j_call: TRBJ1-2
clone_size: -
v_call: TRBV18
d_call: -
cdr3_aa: CASSLGRYPLYGYTF
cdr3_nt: TGTGCCAGCTCATTGGGCCGGTACCCACTCTATGGCTACACCTTC

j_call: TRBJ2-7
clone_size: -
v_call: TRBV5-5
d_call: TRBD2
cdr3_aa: CASSPGLAGGHEQYF
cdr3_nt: TGTGCCAGCAGCCCCGGACTAGCGGGAGGCCACGAGCAGTACTTC

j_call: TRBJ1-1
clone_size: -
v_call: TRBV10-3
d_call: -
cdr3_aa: CAICKGVDSNTEAFF
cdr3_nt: TGTGCCATCTGTAAGGGGGTTGATTCGAACACTGAAGCTTTCTTT

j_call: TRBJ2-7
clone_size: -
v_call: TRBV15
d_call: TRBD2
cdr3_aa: CATSRVTSGSYEQYF
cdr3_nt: TGTGCCACCAGCAGAGTGACTAGCGGGAGTTACGAGCAGTACTTC

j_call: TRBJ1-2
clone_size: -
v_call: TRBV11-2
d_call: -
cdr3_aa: CASSFASGNGYTF
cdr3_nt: TGTGCCAGCAGCTTCGCCTCGGGGAATGGCTACACCTTC

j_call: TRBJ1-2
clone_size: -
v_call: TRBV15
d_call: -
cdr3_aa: CATSGGLAYGYTF
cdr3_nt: TGTGCCACCAGCGGGGGACTGGCCTATGGCTACACCTTC

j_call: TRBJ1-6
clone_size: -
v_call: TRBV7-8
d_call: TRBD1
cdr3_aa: CASSLGTGSDSPLHF
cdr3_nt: TGTGCCAGCAGCTTAGGGACAGGGTCAGATTCACCCCTCCACTTT

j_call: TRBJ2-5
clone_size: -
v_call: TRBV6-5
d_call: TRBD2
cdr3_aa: CASSYAWGRAGETQYF
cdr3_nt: TGTGCCAGCAGTTACGCTTGGGGGAGGGCGGGGGAGACCCAGTACTTC

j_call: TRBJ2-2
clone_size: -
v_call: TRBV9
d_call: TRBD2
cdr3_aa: CASSTRTSGKIGELFF
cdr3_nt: TGTGCCAGCAGCACTCGGACTAGCGGGAAGATCGGGGAGCTGTTTTTT

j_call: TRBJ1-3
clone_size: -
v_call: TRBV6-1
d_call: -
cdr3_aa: CASTPEGGVTIYF
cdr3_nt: TGTGCCAGCACTCCAGAAGGAGGTGTTACCATATATTTT

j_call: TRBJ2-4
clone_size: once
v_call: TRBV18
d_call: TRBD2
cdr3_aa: CASSPASGRENIQYF
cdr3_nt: TGTGCCAGCTCACCAGCTAGCGGGAGGGAAAACATTCAGTACTTC

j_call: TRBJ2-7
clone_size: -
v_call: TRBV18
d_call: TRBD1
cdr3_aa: CASSPGQGDEQYF
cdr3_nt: TGTGCCAGCTCACCAGGACAGGGGGACGAGCAGTACTTC

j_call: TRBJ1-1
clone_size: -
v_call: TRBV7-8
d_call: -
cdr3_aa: CASSSRTVNTEAFF
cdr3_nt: TGTGCCAGCAGCTCTAGGACAGTCAACACTGAAGCTTTCTTT

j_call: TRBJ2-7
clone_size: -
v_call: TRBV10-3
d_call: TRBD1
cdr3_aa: CAISESRDRVYEQYF
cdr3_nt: TGTGCCATCAGTGAGTCGAGGGACAGGGTCTACGAGCAGTACTTC

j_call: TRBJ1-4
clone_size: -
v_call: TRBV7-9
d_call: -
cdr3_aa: CASRAGSGLGEKLFF
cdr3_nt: TGTGCCAGCAGGGCAGGCTCGGGGCTGGGTGAAAAACTGTTTTTT

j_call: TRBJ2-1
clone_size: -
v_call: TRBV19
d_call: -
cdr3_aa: CASSTAGYEQFF
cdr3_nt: TGTGCCAGTAGTACGGCTGGCTATGAGCAGTTCTTC

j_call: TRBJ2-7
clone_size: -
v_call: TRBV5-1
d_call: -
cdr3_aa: CASSNDREVGYF
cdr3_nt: TGCGCCAGCAGCAACGACAGGGAGGTTGGGTACTTC

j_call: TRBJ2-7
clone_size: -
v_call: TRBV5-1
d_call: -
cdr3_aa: CASTGESYEQYF
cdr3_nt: TGCGCCAGCACTGGGGAGTCCTACGAGCAGTACTTC

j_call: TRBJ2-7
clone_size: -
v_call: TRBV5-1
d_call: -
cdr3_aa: CASSVQGAGYEQYF
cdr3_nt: TGCGCCAGCAGCGTACAGGGTGCGGGATACGAGCAGTACTTC

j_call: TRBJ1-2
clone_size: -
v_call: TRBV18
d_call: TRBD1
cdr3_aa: CASSPPNTGTGGYTF
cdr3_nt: TGTGCCAGCTCACCACCGAATACAGGGACAGGTGGCTACACCTTC

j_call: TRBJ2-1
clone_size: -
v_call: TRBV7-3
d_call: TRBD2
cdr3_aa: CASSLDSGGHNEQFF
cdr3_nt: TGTGCCAGCAGCTTAGATAGCGGGGGGCACAATGAGCAGTTCTTC

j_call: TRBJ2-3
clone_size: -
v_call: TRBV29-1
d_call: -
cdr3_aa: CSVELGRTDTQYF
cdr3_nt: TGCAGCGTTGAGCTAGGAAGGACAGATACGCAGTATTTT

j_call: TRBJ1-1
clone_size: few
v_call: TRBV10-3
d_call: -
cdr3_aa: CAITPREGEAFF
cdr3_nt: TGTGCCATCACCCCGAGAGAGGGGGAAGCTTTCTTT

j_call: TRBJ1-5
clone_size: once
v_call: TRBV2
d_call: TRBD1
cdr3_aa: CASSRDRGQPQHF
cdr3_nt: TGTGCCAGCAGCCGGGACAGGGGACAGCCCCAGCATTTT

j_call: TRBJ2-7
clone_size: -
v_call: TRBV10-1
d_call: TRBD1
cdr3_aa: CATPKQTTGLGSYEQYF
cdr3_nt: TGCGCCACCCCAAAACAGACGACAGGGTTGGGTTCGTACGAGCAGTACTTC

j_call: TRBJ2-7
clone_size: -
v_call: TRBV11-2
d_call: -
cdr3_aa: CASSLVGNLYEQYF
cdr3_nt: TGTGCCAGCAGCTTAGTGGGGAATTTGTACGAGCAGTACTTC

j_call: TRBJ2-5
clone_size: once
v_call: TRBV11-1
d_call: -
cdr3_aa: CASSLGGSETQYF
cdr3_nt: TGTGCCAGCAGCTTGGGAGGATCGGAGACCCAGTACTTC

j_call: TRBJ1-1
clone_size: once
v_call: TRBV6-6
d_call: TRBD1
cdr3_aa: CASSYTGGDTEAFF
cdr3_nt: TGTGCCAGCAGTTACACAGGGGGCGACACTGAAGCTTTCTTT

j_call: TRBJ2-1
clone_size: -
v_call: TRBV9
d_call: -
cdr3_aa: CASSVSGQPYNEQFF
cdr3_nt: TGTGCCAGCAGCGTAAGCGGGCAGCCCTACAATGAGCAGTTCTTC

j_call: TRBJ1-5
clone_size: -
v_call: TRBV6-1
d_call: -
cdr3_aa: CASSEIGTNNQPQHF
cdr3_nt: TGTGCCAGCAGTGAGATTGGGACAAACAATCAGCCCCAGCATTTT

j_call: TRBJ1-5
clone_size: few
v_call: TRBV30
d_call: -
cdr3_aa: CAWSAQGDQPQHF
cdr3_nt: TGTGCCTGGAGTGCGCAGGGTGATCAGCCCCAGCATTTT

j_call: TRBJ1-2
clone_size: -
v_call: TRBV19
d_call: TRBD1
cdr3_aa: CASSTQQGARNGYTF
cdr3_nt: TGTGCCAGTAGTACACAACAGGGGGCGCGGAATGGCTACACCTTC

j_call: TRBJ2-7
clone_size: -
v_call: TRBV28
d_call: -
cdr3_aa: CASSLLASYEQYF
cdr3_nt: TGTGCCAGCAGTTTACTAGCTAGCTACGAGCAGTACTTC